The 31 T cell receptor beta chains reported below all come from one sample, sequenced in a study of T cells in localized non-small cell lung cancer. Data came from immunoSEQ multiplex PCR; TCRdb stores just in-frame clones and leaves some out. The sample contains about 26,000 clones, 82% of which appear only once. Sequenced here: peripheral blood, sampled before any cancer treatment. The source of these receptors is a woman aged 35 to 70 with stage I lung adenocarcinoma.

The genes are TRBV19 and TRBJ1-5; D uncertain. The CDR3 runs to 13 residues. Germline-derived CDR1 and CDR2 are LNHDA and SQIVND (reference sequence). Trimming cost V 3 bases and J 3 bases, with 6 bases left between them. This CDR3 reads CASSMTINQPQHF. In DNA, the CDR3 is TGTGCCAGTAGTATGACGATCAATCAGCCCCAGCATTTT.

The rearrangement uses TRBV2 and TRBJ1-2; D perhaps matches TRBD1 (6 bases). CDR3 length: 13 residues. The germline V and J ends were trimmed by 6 bases and 6 bases, with 14 bases remaining between them. CDR1 is SNHLY and CDR2 is FYNNEI in the germline V gene. CDR3 in DNA: TGTGCCAGCAGGTTACAGGGCGCGAATGGCTACACCTTC. The encoded protein is CASRLQGANGYTF.

The chain links TRBV6-5 to TRBJ1-3, with a weak D call TRBD1 (5 bases). Germline V lookup: CDR1 MNHEY, CDR2 SVGAGI. Trimming removed 6 bases from V and 0 bases from J, with 12 bases in between. This CDR3 is 15 amino acids long. The CDR3 bases are TGTGCCAGCAGAGTCGGGGCGACCTCTGGAAACACCATATATTTT. Its translation: CASRVGATSGNTIYF.

V is TRBV6-6 and J is TRBJ1-6, with 9 positions matching TRBD1. V gave up 6 bases and J gave up 8 bases; unmatched junction bases: 11. CDR1 is MNHNY, CDR2 SVGAGI, per germline (reference sequence). CDR3 length: 16 amino acids. CDR3 in DNA: TGTGCCAGCAGACGAACACAGGGGGCGATGGATTCACCCCTCCACTTT. As protein: CASRRTQGAMDSPLHF.

The gene calls are TRBV15 and TRBJ2-7, with D tentatively TRBD1 or TRBD2 (5 bases each). The germline V gene encodes CDR1 LNHNV and CDR2 YYDKDF (reference sequence). Trimming left V 3 bases short and J 3 bases short, with 18 bases between. The CDR3 is made up of 16 amino acids. CDR3 region: CATSRSGTPLDYEQYF. In nucleotides, the CDR3 is TGTGCCACCAGCAGGTCCGGGACCCCTTTAGACTACGAGCAGTACTTC. The full variable domain, its missing parts supplied by reference TRBV15 and TRBJ2-7, is DAMVIQNPRYQVTQFGKPVTLSCSQTLNHNVMYWYQQKSSQAPKLLFHYYDKDFNNEADTPDNFQSRRPNTSFCFLDIRSPGLGDTAMYLCATSRSGTPLDYEQYFGPGTRLTVT.

This clone was detected a few times. The rearrangement links TRBV14 to TRBJ1-1; D unresolved. The CDR3 is 14 amino acids. V was shortened by 1 base and J by 1 base, with 7 bases between the two germline ends. Germline-derived CDR1 and CDR2 are SGHDN and FVKESK. The CDR3 here is CASSQVSGNTEAFF. The CDR3 coding sequence is TGTGCCAGCAGCCAAGTTTCGGGGAACACTGAAGCTTTCTTT.

Concerning this clone: This sample includes further DNA sequences coding for the same CDR3. The chain is built from TRBV9 and TRBJ2-3, with 8 bases that match TRBD2. The ends lost 0 bases at V and 0 bases at J; junction bases unmatched: 0. The CDR3 totals 15 residues. Germline CDR1 is SGDLS and CDR2 is YYNGEE. CDR3 residues: CASSVGGGSTDTQYF. The CDR3 DNA follows: TGTGCCAGCAGCGTAGGCGGGGGGAGCACAGATACGCAGTATTTT.

The chain combines TRBV5-6 with TRBJ2-5; 8 bases match TRBD1. Germline CDR1 SGHDT, CDR2 YYEEEE. V trimming: 4 bases; J trimming: 2 bases; junction bases outside the gene matches: 4. The CDR3 is made up of 14 amino acids. CDR3 coding DNA: TGTGCCAGCAGCCCAACAGGGGGGCAAGAGACCCAGTACTTC. Translation gives CASSPTGGQETQYF.

The chain employs TRBV5-1 and TRBJ2-3; D might be TRBD1 (6 bases). Trimming stripped 3 bases from V and 2 bases from J, with 10 bases between. The germline gives CDR1 SGHRS, CDR2 YFSETQ. CDR3 length: 14 amino acids. CDR3 in DNA: TGCGCCAGCAGCTCGGACAGCCCCACAGATACGCAGTATTTT. Translation: CASSSDSPTDTQYF.

The chain has TRBV5-1 and TRBJ1-1, with 7 nucleotides matching TRBD1. The V gene end was trimmed by 4 bases and the J gene end by 5 bases; junction bases not matched to a gene: 11. The CDR3 runs 15 residues. Germline V lookup: CDR1 SGHRS, CDR2 YFSETQ. In nucleotides, the CDR3 is TGCGCCAGCAGCCTACGACAGGGAGAACGGACTGAAGCTTTCTTT. Protein sequence: CASSLRQGERTEAFF.

This clone was recorded only once. V is TRBV7-9 and J is TRBJ2-5, with a possible D match to TRBD1 (6 bases). This CDR3 contains 14 residues. CDR1 and CDR2 from the germline V gene are SEHNR and FQNEAQ (reference sequence). Between the trimmed V and J ends, which lost 4 bases and 7 bases, there was a span of 16 bases. CDR3 nucleotide sequence: TGTGCCAGCAGCTCCGGGACACCGCCGTGGACCCAGTACTTC. This gives the protein CASSSGTPPWTQYF.

The chain combines TRBV2 with TRBJ1-5; D is undetermined. Germline V lookup: CDR1 SNHLY, CDR2 FYNNEI. Trimming shortened V by 7 bases and J by 2 bases, and 9 bases separated the two germline ends. This CDR3 has 13 residues. This chain's CDR3 is CASTIRGNQPQHF. The CDR3 DNA reads TGTGCCAGCACCATTAGGGGCAATCAGCCCCAGCATTTT.

V and J are TRBV7-9 and TRBJ2-6; D is ambiguous. Germline V gives CDR1 SEHNR, CDR2 FQNEAQ (reference sequence). V lost 4 bases to trimming and J lost 0 bases, with 7 bases between them. This CDR3 has 15 amino acids. The CDR3 DNA follows: TGTGCCAGCAGCTGGGGAACCTCTGGGGCCAACGTCCTGACTTTC. Translating it yields CASSWGTSGANVLTF.

This chain links TRBV7-2 with TRBJ1-2, with 7 nucleotides matching TRBD1. J gave up 4 bases and V 2 bases, and 13 bases lay outside the gene matches. In germline, CDR1 is SGHTA, CDR2 FQGNSA. This CDR3 contains 17 residues. Written as DNA, the CDR3 is TGTGCCAGCAGCTTACAAGGGGGCATGGTGTCGGTCTATGGCTACACCTTC. Translating gives CASSLQGGMVSVYGYTF.

V usage is TRBV5-6 and J usage is TRBJ1-2, with D perhaps matching TRBD1 (6 bases). CDR1 is SGHDT, CDR2 YYEEEE, per germline. This CDR3 comprises 13 residues. V lost 4 bases, J lost 8 bases, and 15 bases lay in between. The CDR3 DNA follows: TGTGCCAGCAGCACTAGGGGGGAAGGAGGCTACACCTTC. Its protein is CASSTRGEGGYTF.

The rearrangement uses TRBV9 and TRBJ2-7; 14 bases are a match to TRBD2. This CDR3 region has 15 residues. In germline, CDR1 is SGDLS, CDR2 YYNGEE. Trimming cost V 3 bases and J 4 bases; bases outside gene matches: 3. CDR3 sequence reads: CASSGGLAGGYEQYF. Here the CDR3 DNA reads TGTGCCAGCAGCGGTGGACTAGCGGGAGGATACGAGCAGTACTTC.

V gene TRBV7-8 combines with J gene TRBJ2-3, with 7 bases aligning to TRBD2. Trimming cost V 3 bases and J 0 bases; bases outside gene matches: 3. Germline V gene lookup returns CDR1 SGHVS and CDR2 FQNEAQ. The CDR3 consists of 15 residues. CDR3: CASSFTSASTDTQYF. The DNA for the CDR3 is TGTGCCAGCAGCTTTACTAGCGCAAGCACAGATACGCAGTATTTT.

This chain joins TRBV5-1 and TRBJ2-7; 11 nucleotides match TRBD2. The CDR3 is 15 amino acids. V was clipped by 4 bases and J by 4 bases; unmatched bases: 7. Germline loops: CDR1 SGHRS, CDR2 YFSETQ. The CDR3 region is CASSRTTSGGYEQYF. Written as DNA, the CDR3 is TGCGCCAGCAGCCGTACCACTAGCGGGGGTTACGAGCAGTACTTC. The full variable domain, in which reference TRBV5-1 and TRBJ2-7 provide the parts outside the CDR3, is KAGVTQTPRYLIKTRGQQVTLSCSPISGHRSVSWYQQTPGQGLQFLFEYFSETQRNKGNFPGRFSGRQFSNSRSEMNVSTLELGDSALYLCASSRTTSGGYEQYFGPGTRLTVT.

The rearrangement links TRBV6-5 to TRBJ2-3; D unclear. V was cut by 0 bases and J by 4 bases, with 11 bases left in between. Per germline, CDR1 MNHEY and CDR2 SVGAGI. CDR3 length: 15 residues. CDR3 in amino acids: CASSYSWELADTQYF. The DNA for the CDR3 is TGTGCCAGCAGTTACTCATGGGAACTCGCAGATACGCAGTATTTT.

The V call is TRBV2, the J call TRBJ1-1, with D possibly being TRBD1 (5 bases). The V end was cut by 6 bases, the J end by 4 bases, with 15 bases between. The CDR3 is made up of 14 amino acids. CDR1 SNHLY and CDR2 FYNNEI come from the germline V gene. CDR3 protein: CASSPRGGGTEAFF. DNA for the CDR3: TGTGCCAGCAGCCCTAGGGGCGGGGGCACTGAAGCTTTCTTT. Together with reference TRBV2 and TRBJ1-1, the CDR3 gives the full variable domain: EPEVTQTPSHQVTQMGQEVILRCVPISNHLYFYWYRQILGQKVEFLVSFYNNEISEKSEIFDDQFSVERPDGSNFTLKIRSTKLEDSAMYFCASSPRGGGTEAFFGQGTRLTVV.

The V call is TRBV30, the J call TRBJ1-2; the D is unclear. CDR1 and CDR2 from the germline V gene are GTSNPN and SVGIG (reference sequence). The ends were cut back, 0 bases at V and 0 bases at J, with 5 bases in the middle. The CDR3 length is 13 residues. The CDR3 sequence: CAWSVEANYGYTF. CDR3 in DNA: TGTGCCTGGAGTGTAGAGGCTAACTATGGCTACACCTTC.

This clone was counted a few times. This chain links TRBV7-2 with TRBJ1-1; unclear D gene. Germline-derived CDR1 and CDR2 are SGHTA and FQGNSA. This CDR3 is 15 amino acids long. Trimming took off 1 base at V and 4 bases at J, with 13 bases between the two ends. The CDR3 reads CASSLGRASSTEAFF. The CDR3 DNA is TGTGCCAGCAGCTTAGGTCGGGCGTCGAGCACTGAAGCTTTCTTT.

The chain carries TRBV4-2 and TRBJ1-1; TRBD1 matches 10 bases. V lost 0 bases to trimming and J lost 3 bases; unmatched junction nucleotides: 4. Germline CDR1 is LGHNA and CDR2 is YNFKEQ. CDR3 size: 16 residues. CDR3 nucleotide sequence: TGTGCCAGCAGCCAAGAGGGGGGACAGGGGTACACTGAAGCTTTCTTT. Amino acid sequence: CASSQEGGQGYTEAFF.

This chain joins TRBV7-3 and TRBJ2-1, with 9 bases fitting TRBD2. This CDR3 has 13 residues. The V and J ends lost 5 bases and 12 bases, in that order; junction bases with no gene match: 8. Germline CDR1 SGHTA, CDR2 FQGTGA. The CDR3 DNA sequence: TGTGCCAGCAGCCCGGGACTAGCCCCTGCGCAGTTCTTC. It is translated as CASSPGLAPAQFF.

V is TRBV29-1 and J is TRBJ1-1, with 8 positions matching TRBD1. CDR1 is SQVTM and CDR2 is ANQGSEA in the germline V gene. The CDR3 has 13 residues. Losses at the gene ends were 7 bases for V and 1 base for J; bases not matched to a gene: 5. The CDR3 region has the DNA TGCAGCGCCGGACAGGGACAGAACACTGAAGCTTTCTTT. Its protein product is CSAGQGQNTEAFF. Full variable domain (remainder filled in from reference TRBV29-1 and TRBJ1-1): SAVISQKPSRDICQRGTSLTIQCQVDSQVTMMFWYRQQPGQSLTLIATANQGSEATYESGFVIDKFPISRPNLTFSTLTVSNMSPEDSSIYLCSAGQGQNTEAFFGQGTRLTVV.

This clone was recorded once. The V call is TRBV18, the J call TRBJ2-7; 8 bases align to TRBD2. Unmatched junction bases numbered 6, after V lost 3 bases and J lost 2 bases. This CDR3 spans 15 amino acids. The germline gives CDR1 KGHSH, CDR2 LQKENI. For the CDR3, the DNA is TGTGCCAGCTCACCGGGTAGCGGGAATCCCTACGAGCAGTACTTC. This sequence encodes CASSPGSGNPYEQYF.

The chain carries TRBV6-5 and TRBJ1-5; 8 bases fit TRBD1. Germline values: CDR1 MNHEY, CDR2 SVGAGI. CDR3 length equals 13 residues. J was trimmed by 7 bases and V by 6 bases; bases with no gene match: 5. CDR3 coding DNA: TGTGCCAGCAGCGACAGGGGTTGGCAGCCCCAGCATTTT. It yields the protein CASSDRGWQPQHF.

This clone was observed a handful of times. This chain links TRBV7-7 with TRBJ2-5; D uncertain. The V gene's germline CDR1 is SSHAT and CDR2 FNYEAQ (reference sequence). The CDR3 has 13 residues. With 5 bases removed from V and 5 bases from J, the gap between germline ends came to 12 bases. DNA for the CDR3: TGTGCCAGCAGCGTGGGTAGCAGGGAGACCCAGTACTTC. This gives the protein CASSVGSRETQYF. Variable domain in full (rest from reference TRBV7-7 and TRBJ2-5): GAGVSQSPRYKVTKRGQDVTLRCDPISSHATLYWYQQALGQGPEFLTYFNYEAQPDKSGLPSDRFSAERPEGSISTLTIQRTEQRDSAMYRCASSVGSRETQYFGPGTRLLVL.

This clone has only one observation. The chain recombines TRBV9 with TRBJ1-1; TRBD1 matches at 8 bases. This CDR3 spans 16 amino acids. Per the germline V gene, CDR1 is SGDLS and CDR2 is YYNGEE. Trimming removed 3 bases from V and 1 base from J; junction bases left unmatched: 8. Here the CDR3 DNA reads TGTGCCAGCAGCGGGACAGGGAGGAGAGGGAACACTGAAGCTTTCTTT. It yields the protein CASSGTGRRGNTEAFF.

The V gene is TRBV28, the J gene TRBJ2-4, with D perhaps TRBD1 (6 bases). Trimming cost V 5 bases and J 6 bases, with 23 bases left between them. Per the germline V gene, CDR1 is MDHEN and CDR2 is SYDVKM. This CDR3 comprises 17 residues. The CDR3 nucleotides read TGTGCCAGCAGTCCACGGGAAGGGACAACAGGGTCAAACATTCAGTACTTC. It yields the protein CASSPREGTTGSNIQYF. The entire variable domain, with the rest obtained from reference TRBV28 and TRBJ2-4, is as follows: DVKVTQSSRYLVKRTGEKVFLECVQDMDHENMFWYRQDPGLGLRLIYFSYDVKMKEKGDIPEGYSVSREKKERFSLILESASTNQTSMYLCASSPREGTTGSNIQYFGAGTRLSVL.

The chain couples TRBV11-2 to TRBJ2-7; D call uncertain. Germline V gives CDR1 SGHAT, CDR2 FQNNGV. V dropped 1 base and J dropped 1 base, with 8 bases sitting between them. The CDR3 is 14 amino acids. CDR3 nucleotides: TGTGCCAGCAGCTTAGGGACCGGATCCTACGAGCAGTACTTC. It translates to CASSLGTGSYEQYF.